Shown below are 14 T cell receptor beta chains from a single sample sequenced in a study of early T cells in non-severe SARS-CoV-2 infection. TCRdb called the 5' RACE reads again in MiXCR, with one record for every CDR3 protein. This sample carries about 76,000 distinct CDR3 sequences, about 11% of them seen once, and the ten largest clones take approximately 4.5%. The sequenced sample consisted of whole blood. The receptors derive from an adult who was a healthcare worker with PCR-confirmed SARS-CoV-2 infection or an uninfected control (not recorded which).

This clonotype was observed a few times. V gene TRBV11-2 combines with J gene TRBJ2-3, with D possibly matching TRBD2 (5 bases). The CDR3 runs 12 residues. With 5 bases removed from V and 6 bases from J, the gap between germline ends came to 9 bases. Germline V gene lookup returns CDR1 SGHAT and CDR2 FQNNGV. The CDR3 DNA sequence: TGTGCCAGCAGCGTACTAGGGGATACGCAGTATTTT. As protein: CASSVLGDTQYF.

This clonotype was observed many times. The chain joins TRBV7-2 to TRBJ1-5; 7 bases align to TRBD1. Germline V lookup: CDR1 SGHTA, CDR2 FQGNSA. V was pared by 1 base and J by 0 bases, with 3 bases of the junction left unmatched. The CDR3 spans 16 residues. CDR3 DNA: TGTGCCAGCAGCTTAGGGGGACAGTATAGCAATCAGCCCCAGCATTTT. The encoded protein is CASSLGGQYSNQPQHF.

This clonotype was recorded at least ten times. V is TRBV7-2 and J is TRBJ1-2, with D possibly being TRBD1 (5 bases). CDR3 length: 14 residues. Trimming left V 6 bases short and J 2 bases short, with 13 bases between. Germline CDR1 is SGHTA and CDR2 is FQGNSA. CDR3 loop: CASSPARTNYGYTF. Written as DNA, the CDR3 is TGTGCCAGCAGTCCAGCCAGGACAAACTATGGCTACACCTTC.

This clonotype appeared many times. The chain joins TRBV7-3 to TRBJ2-6; 8 nucleotides agree with TRBD1. The germline CDR1 and CDR2 sequences are SGHTA and FQGTGA. V shed 5 bases, J shed 4 bases, and the junction held 7 bases outside the gene matches. The CDR3 loop spans 16 amino acids. The CDR3 DNA reads TGTGCCAGCAGCCCCGGACAGGGTCGAGGGGCCAACGTCCTGACTTTC. Protein product: CASSPGQGRGANVLTF.

This clonotype has just a few counts. The chain has TRBV6-1 and TRBJ2-3; D not resolved. The V end lost 9 bases, the J end lost 0 bases, and 16 bases lay between the germline ends. The CDR3 loop spans 15 amino acids. Germline V gene data show CDR1 as MNHNS and CDR2 as SASEGT. The CDR3 reads CASIRVAQSTDTQYF. Here the CDR3 DNA reads TGTGCCAGTATCCGAGTGGCGCAAAGCACAGATACGCAGTATTTT.

This clonotype was seen at least ten times. This chain joins TRBV6-6 and TRBJ1-6; TRBD1 is a possible D gene (6 bases). V dropped 3 bases and J dropped 8 bases, with 11 bases sitting between them. Germline CDR1 and CDR2: MNHNY and SVGAGI (reference sequence). The CDR3 length is 14 residues. CDR3 nucleotide sequence: TGTGCCAGCAGTTATGACAGGCGTGATTCACCCCTCCACTTT. Encoded protein: CASSYDRRDSPLHF.

This clonotype was counted only a few times. The V call is TRBV12-3 or TRBV12-4, the J call TRBJ2-7; D not resolved. This CDR3 has 14 amino acids. Trimming took 8 bases from V and 5 from J, leaving 19 bases between them. The CDR3: CASVGFGRVDEQYF. The CDR3 coding sequence is TGTGCCAGCGTGGGCTTCGGAAGGGTCGACGAGCAGTACTTC.

The table lists this clonotype with a few counts. The chain carries TRBV6-6 and TRBJ2-5, with a weak D call TRBD1 (5 bases). CDR1 is MNHNY and CDR2 is SVGAGI in the germline V gene (reference sequence). The CDR3 contains 13 residues. V gave up 5 bases and J gave up 4 bases, with 11 bases separating them. CDR3 DNA: TGTGCCAGCAGTCAAACAGGTGGAGAGACCCAGTACTTC. It is translated as CASSQTGGETQYF.

This clonotype was counted at least ten times. This sequence joins TRBV6-1 and TRBJ2-7; tentatively, D is TRBD1 or TRBD2 (5 bases each). CDR3 size: 15 residues. The V end lost 2 bases, the J end lost 2 bases, and 13 bases lay between the germline ends. The germline V gene encodes CDR1 MNHNS and CDR2 SASEGT. The CDR3 region is CASSEMGTATYEQYF. DNA for the CDR3: TGTGCCAGCAGTGAAATGGGGACCGCCACCTACGAGCAGTACTTC.

In DNA, the CDR3 is TGTGCCAGCAGCTTAGCGCTACGACAGGGGGAGCTGTTTTTT. Translation gives CASSLALRQGELFF. V and J are TRBV7-2 and TRBJ2-2, with D possibly being TRBD1 (5 bases). The V and J ends lost 0 bases and 8 bases respectively, with 10 bases between them. This CDR3 region has 14 residues. CDR1 SGHTA and CDR2 FQGNSA come from the germline V gene.

This clonotype occurred many times. The rearrangement uses TRBV7-9 and TRBJ1-1, with no clear D. The CDR3 is made up of 15 amino acids. Per the germline V gene, CDR1 is SEHNR and CDR2 is FQNEAQ (reference sequence). The V end was cut by 3 bases, the J end by 1 base, with 12 bases between. The CDR3 DNA follows: TGTGCCAGCAGCTTGAGCGGGCACGAGAACACTGAAGCTTTCTTT. Residues: CASSLSGHENTEAFF. Combining the CDR3 with reference TRBV7-9 and TRBJ1-1 gives the whole variable domain DTGVSQNPRHKITKRGQNVTFRCDPISEHNRLYWYRQTLGQGPEFLTYFQNEAQLEKSRLLSDRFSAERPKGSFSTLEIQRTEQGDSAMYLCASSLSGHENTEAFFGQGTRLTVV.

This clonotype turned up a few times. The chain couples TRBV7-9 to TRBJ2-2, with D tentatively TRBD1 (5 bases). This CDR3 region has 14 residues. CDR1 and CDR2 from the germline V gene are SEHNR and FQNEAQ (reference sequence). V dropped 10 bases and J dropped 4 bases, with 16 bases sitting between them. The CDR3 spells CAKGGHTATGELFF. The CDR3 nucleotides read TGTGCCAAGGGCGGACACACCGCCACCGGGGAGCTGTTTTTT.

At least ten counts were recorded for this clonotype. The CDR3 nucleotides are TGTGCCAGCAGCCACCTGACCCACTCCTACAATGAGCAGTTCTTC. Translated: CASSHLTHSYNEQFF. V is TRBV27 and J is TRBJ2-1; D is ambiguous. The CDR3 runs to 15 residues. Germline V gene lookup returns CDR1 MNHEY and CDR2 SMNVEV (reference sequence). V lost 6 bases and J lost 0, with 12 bases in between.

This clonotype was seen more than once but under ten times. The J gene is TRBJ1-4, the V gene TRBV20-1; D possibly corresponds to TRBD1 (6 bases). The CDR3 has 13 residues. CDR1 is DFQATT and CDR2 is SNEGSKA in the germline V gene (reference sequence). The germline V and J ends were trimmed by 6 bases and 10 bases, with 18 bases remaining between them. The CDR3 coding sequence is TGCAGTGCCGTGGACAGTCGGGAGGGAAAACTGTTTTTT. Translated, it gives CSAVDSREGKLFF.